This T cell receptor beta chain was sequenced during a study of shared clonotypes between healthy human individuals. At the deep level, the assay was run. In the original analysis: Without quality scores, immunoSEQ junctional reads could not be filtered like full-length reads. Clones were read by immunoSEQ multiplex PCR, and TCRdb kept only the in-frame ones, dropping some. That table furnishes V, J and clone size, whereas the DNA furnished D and trimming. The table shows millions of clones, with 80% to 95% occurring only once. This clone has a single count. What it binds is unknown. Germline CDR1 and CDR2: MDHEN and SYDVKM. This CDR3 region has 11 residues. V lost 7 bases, J lost 8 bases, and 8 bases lay in between. Findings and caveats of the study: Generally, naive subsets came out with larger estimated richness than memory subsets.

Sequencing input: naive CD4+ T cells from PBMCs. Subset here: CD45RA+ positively selected. The sequence derives from a man younger than 30 in good health. Some clones in this sample may be carry-over from other donors' samples. The chain uses TRBV28 and TRBJ1-4, with unresolved D. CDR3 sequence (DNA): TGTGCCAGCACCCACGAGGAAAAACTGTTTTTT. This codes for CASTHEEKLFF.